One and the same sample provided the 15 T cell receptor beta chains below, sequenced in a study of control samples from healthy donors and cancer patients. Sequencing used immunoSEQ multiplex PCR; TCRdb keeps in-frame clones, though not all of them. This sample yields around 180,000 clones, of which 85% to 90% are seen a single time; nearly 5% belongs to the top ten. The sample taken for sequencing was blood. The source is a woman aged 25-40 years in good health.

J is TRBJ2-1 and V is TRBV6-5; TRBD2 matches at 12 bases. CDR1 is MNHEY and CDR2 is SVGAGI in the germline V gene. This CDR3 is 14 amino acids long. V lost 2 bases, J lost 10 bases, and 3 bases stayed unmatched. The CDR3 sequence is CASSYRLAGGEQFF. The CDR3 DNA follows: TGTGCCAGCAGTTACAGGCTAGCGGGGGGGGAGCAGTTCTTC.

V usage is TRBV19 and J usage is TRBJ1-5, with 7 bases identical to TRBD1. The ends lost 5 bases at V and 5 bases at J; junction bases unmatched: 3. Per the germline V gene, CDR1 is LNHDA and CDR2 is SQIVND (reference sequence). This CDR3 is built from 13 residues. The CDR3 here is CASSLTGYQPQHF. The CDR3 DNA reads TGTGCCAGTAGTCTGACAGGGTATCAGCCCCAGCATTTT.

The V call is TRBV29-1, the J call TRBJ1-5; D perhaps matches TRBD1 (5 bases). The CDR3 loop spans 13 amino acids. Germline CDR1 and CDR2: SQVTM and ANQGSEA. The germline V and J ends were trimmed by 7 bases and 2 bases, with 12 bases remaining between them. This chain's CDR3 is CSAARDGNQPQHF. Written as DNA, the CDR3 is TGCAGCGCCGCGCGGGACGGCAATCAGCCCCAGCATTTT.

V gene TRBV3-1 (or the pseudogene TRBV3-2) combines with J gene TRBJ2-1; D uncertain. The CDR3 has 14 residues. V lost 1 base and J lost 5, with 9 bases in between. The V gene's germline CDR1 is LGHDT and CDR2 YNNKEL (reference sequence). CDR3 amino acids: CASSQATTDNEQFF. CDR3 nucleotides: TGTGCCAGCAGCCAAGCAACAACGGACAATGAGCAGTTCTTC.

In its sample, this clone was seen once. The junction and the germline gene differ at one end; a read error may be behind it. The genes are TRBV7-9 and TRBJ1-2; 7 nucleotides align to TRBD1. Looked up from germline, CDR1 is SEHNR and CDR2 is FQNEAQ (reference sequence). CDR3 length: 14 residues. CDR3 sequence (DNA): TGTGCCAGCAGCCTAGCAGGGGGGGACTATGGCTACACCTTC. As protein: CASSLAGGDYGYTF.

This chain links TRBV7-9 with TRBJ2-1, with TRBD2 matching 13 bases. With V trimmed by 1 base and J by 7 bases, 7 bases remained unmatched. The length of the CDR3 is 17 residues. CDR1 is SEHNR and CDR2 is FQNEAQ in the germline V gene (reference sequence). In nucleotides, the CDR3 is TGTGCCAGCAGCTTAGGGGCCGGGACTAGCGGGGCAAATGAGCAGTTCTTC. It is translated as CASSLGAGTSGANEQFF.

The chain employs TRBV5-6 and TRBJ2-7; the D gene is possibly TRBD2 (6 bases). Germline CDR1 reads SGHDT; CDR2 reads YYEEEE. This CDR3 spans 11 amino acids. V was cut by 4 bases and J by 6 bases, with 8 bases left in between. The CDR3 region has the DNA TGTGCCAGCAGCAGGGGAGGCGAGCAGTACGTC. Protein sequence: CASSRGGEQYV.

The chain recombines TRBV18 with TRBJ1-5, with D perhaps TRBD1 (6 bases). There are 16 residues in the CDR3. V lost 3 bases and J lost 2, with 14 bases in between. The germline gives CDR1 KGHSH, CDR2 LQKENI. The CDR3 DNA follows: TGTGCCAGCTCACCTTCTGGGGGGCTCGGCAATCAGCCCCAGCATTTT. Encoded protein: CASSPSGGLGNQPQHF.

The CDR3, as DNA: TGTGCCAGCAGCTTAATCCCGGGTTACAATGAGCAGTTCTTC. This translates into CASSLIPGYNEQFF. The J gene is TRBJ2-1, the V gene TRBV7-2; unclear D gene. From germline, CDR1 is SGHTA and CDR2 FQGNSA. This CDR3 spans 14 amino acids. Deletions cut 2 bases from V and 4 bases from J, with 9 bases between.

The chain links TRBV7-9 to TRBJ1-2; 7 bases match TRBD1. Germline lookup yields CDR1 SEHNR and CDR2 FQNEAQ (reference sequence). V trimming: 4 bases; J trimming: 3 bases; junction bases outside the gene matches: 5. This CDR3 spans 14 amino acids. The CDR3 region is CASSSQGGDYGYTF. As DNA, the CDR3 is TGTGCCAGCAGCTCTCAGGGGGGGGACTATGGCTACACCTTC.

The chain is built from TRBV15 and TRBJ2-1; 15 bases map to TRBD2. The CDR3 extends over 19 amino acids. The ends lost 7 bases at V and 6 bases at J; junction bases unmatched: 16. Germline CDR1 and CDR2: LNHNV and YYDKDF (reference sequence). CDR3 residues: CATKDTGTSGGTKINEQFF. The CDR3 coding sequence is TGTGCCACCAAAGACACCGGGACTAGCGGGGGGACTAAAATCAATGAGCAGTTCTTC.

This chain joins TRBV2 and TRBJ1-4; D perhaps matches TRBD1 (5 bases). V lost 5 bases and J lost 4, with 14 bases in between. Germline CDR1 is SNHLY and CDR2 is FYNNEI. The CDR3 consists of 15 residues. The CDR3 bases are TGTGCCAGCAGTCTTCCAATTAGGGGTAATGAAAAACTGTTTTTT. Its protein product is CASSLPIRGNEKLFF.

V and J are TRBV30 and TRBJ2-1, with 7 bases identical to TRBD2. The CDR3 loop spans 14 amino acids. CDR1 and CDR2 (germline): GTSNPN, SVGIG (reference sequence). With 5 bases clipped from V and 0 bases from J, the junction kept 4 bases outside the gene matches. CDR3 nucleotides: TGTGCCTGGGGAAGCGGGAACTCCTACAATGAGCAGTTCTTC. The encoded protein is CAWGSGNSYNEQFF.

This clone showed up just a few times. The V and J genes are TRBV6-1 and TRBJ1-5, with a possible D match to TRBD1 (5 bases). The CDR3 spans 15 residues. Germline values: CDR1 MNHNS, CDR2 SASEGT. V was pared by 1 base and J by 11 bases, with 18 bases between. Here the CDR3 DNA reads TGTGCCAGCAGTGAAGAGGTGGGGGGTCCCTCAGCCCAGCATTTT. This gives the protein CASSEEVGGPSAQHF.

The gene calls are TRBV28 and TRBJ2-7, with D maybe TRBD2 (6 bases). V lost 6 bases, J lost 5 bases, and 20 bases lay in between. In germline, CDR1 is MDHEN, CDR2 SYDVKM. The CDR3 sequence is 15 residues long. The CDR3 loop reads CASSLQTSTHHEQYF. Written as DNA, the CDR3 is TGTGCCAGCAGCCTTCAAACTAGCACCCACCACGAGCAGTACTTC.